This T cell receptor (beta chain) was observed in a study of shared clonotypes between healthy human individuals. General study results and limits: Rarefaction showed that sequencing of sorted subsets was incomplete (despite large depth). Clonotypes shared by all four sorted-subset donors had higher generation probabilities than non-shared clonotypes.

Subsets obtained from CD4+ cells comprised CD45RA+ naive and CD45RA-negative memory cells. Some clones are missing from TCRdb's copy, which holds only in-frame ones; the method was immunoSEQ multiplex PCR. The sample shows 1,100,000 or so clones, around three quarters of them seen only once. CDR3 length equals 17 residues. After removal of 6 bases from V and 2 bases from J, the junction contained 9 bases not matched to a gene. Germline V gene sequence: CDR1 MNHEY, CDR2 SMNVEV (reference sequence). As concerns this clone: What it recognizes is unknown.

The chain links TRBV27 to TRBJ2-6; 8 nucleotides match TRBD1. The sequenced sample consisted of memory CD4+ T cells from PBMCs. Indicated subset: CD45RA-negative fraction. The clonotype was recovered from a man aged 18 to 30 in good health. Some clones in this sample may be carry-over from other donors' samples. This CDR3 is CASRPDRGFAGANVLTF. DNA for the CDR3: TGTGCCAGCAGACCCGACAGGGGTTTTGCTGGGGCCAACGTCCTGACTTTC.